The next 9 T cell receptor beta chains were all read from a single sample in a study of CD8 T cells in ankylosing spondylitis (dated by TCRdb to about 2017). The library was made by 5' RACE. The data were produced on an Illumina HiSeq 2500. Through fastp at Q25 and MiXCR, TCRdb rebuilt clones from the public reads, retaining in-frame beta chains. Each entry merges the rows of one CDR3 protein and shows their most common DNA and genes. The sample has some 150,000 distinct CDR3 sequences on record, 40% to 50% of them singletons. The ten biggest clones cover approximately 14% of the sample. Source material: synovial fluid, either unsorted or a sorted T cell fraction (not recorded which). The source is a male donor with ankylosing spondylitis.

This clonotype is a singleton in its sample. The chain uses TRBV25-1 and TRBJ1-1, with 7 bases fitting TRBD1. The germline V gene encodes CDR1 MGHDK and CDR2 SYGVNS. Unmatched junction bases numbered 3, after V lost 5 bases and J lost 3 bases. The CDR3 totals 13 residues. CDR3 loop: CASSITGDTEAFF. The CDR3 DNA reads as TGTGCCAGCAGTATAACAGGGGACACTGAAGCTTTCTTT.

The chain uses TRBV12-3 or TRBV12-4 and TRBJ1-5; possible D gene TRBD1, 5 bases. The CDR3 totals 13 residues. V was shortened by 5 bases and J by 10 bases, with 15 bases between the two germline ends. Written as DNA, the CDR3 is TGTGCCAGCAGTCCGGGGCCCGGGTTTCCCCAGCATTTT. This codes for CASSPGPGFPQHF.

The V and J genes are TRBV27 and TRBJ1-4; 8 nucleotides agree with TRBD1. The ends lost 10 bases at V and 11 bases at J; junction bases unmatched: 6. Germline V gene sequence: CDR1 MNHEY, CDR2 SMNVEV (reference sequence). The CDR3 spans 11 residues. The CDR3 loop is CATFYRGKLFF. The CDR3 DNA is TGTGCCACCTTTTACAGGGGGAAACTGTTTTTT.

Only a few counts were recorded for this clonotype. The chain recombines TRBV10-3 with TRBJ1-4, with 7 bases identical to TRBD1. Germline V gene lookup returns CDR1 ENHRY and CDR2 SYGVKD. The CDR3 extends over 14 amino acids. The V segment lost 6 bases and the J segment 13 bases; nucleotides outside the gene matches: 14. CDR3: CAISRDRPRGRLFF. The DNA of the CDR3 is TGTGCCATCAGCAGAGACAGGCCAAGGGGGCGACTGTTTTTT.

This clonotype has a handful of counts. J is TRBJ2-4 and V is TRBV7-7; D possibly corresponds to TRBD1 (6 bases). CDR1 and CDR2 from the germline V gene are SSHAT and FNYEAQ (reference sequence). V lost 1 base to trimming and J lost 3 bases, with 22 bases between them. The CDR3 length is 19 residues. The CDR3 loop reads CASSLETGLHPHGKNIQYF. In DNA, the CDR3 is TGTGCCAGCAGCTTAGAAACAGGGCTTCACCCTCATGGCAAAAACATTCAGTACTTC.

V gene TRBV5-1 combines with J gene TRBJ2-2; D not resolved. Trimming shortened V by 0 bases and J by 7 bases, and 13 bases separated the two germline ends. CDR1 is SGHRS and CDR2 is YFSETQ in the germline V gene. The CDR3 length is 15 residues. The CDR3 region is CASSLDCPCLGELFF. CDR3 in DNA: TGCGCCAGCAGCTTGGATTGTCCGTGCCTCGGGGAGCTGTTTTTT.

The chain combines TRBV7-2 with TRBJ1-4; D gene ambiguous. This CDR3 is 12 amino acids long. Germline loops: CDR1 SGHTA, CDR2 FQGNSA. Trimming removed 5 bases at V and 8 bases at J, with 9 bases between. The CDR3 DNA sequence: TGTGCCAGCAGCAAGGGTGGAGAAAAACTGTTTTTT. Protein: CASSKGGEKLFF.

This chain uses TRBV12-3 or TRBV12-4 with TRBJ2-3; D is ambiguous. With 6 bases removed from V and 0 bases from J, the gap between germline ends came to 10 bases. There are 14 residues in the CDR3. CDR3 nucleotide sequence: TGTGCCAGCAGCCAGGCACAGAGCACAGATACGCAGTATTTT. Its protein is CASSQAQSTDTQYF.

In DNA form, the CDR3 reads TGTGCCAGCAGCTTAGGGCTAGCCCCACCTAGAAACCAAGAGACCCAGTACTTC. Encoded protein: CASSLGLAPPRNQETQYF. The rearrangement uses TRBV13 and TRBJ2-5; a possible D gene is TRBD2 (5 bases). V shed 0 bases and J shed 0 bases, with 17 bases lying between them. The CDR3 is 18 residues long. The germline CDR1 and CDR2 sequences are PRHDT and FYEKMQ (reference sequence).